These 25 T cell receptor beta chains were sequenced from one sample in a study of blood T cell repertoires in COVID-19. The repertoire was sequenced with immunoSEQ multiplex PCR; TCRdb's copy has only in-frame clones and lacks some. The repertoire consists of hundreds of thousands of clones, with approximately 92% occurring once and the leading ten covering 0.95% to 1.2%. The sample comprised PBMCs or T cells enriched from blood (not recorded which). The source of these receptors is a man under 40 who had recovered from COVID-19.

There are a few counts of this clone. The rearrangement links TRBV27 to TRBJ1-1, with 7 bases aligning to TRBD1. Looked up from germline, CDR1 is MNHEY and CDR2 is SMNVEV (reference sequence). The CDR3 is made up of 13 amino acids. V shed 4 bases and J 6 bases; nucleotides not matched to a gene: 5. The CDR3 sequence is CASSSSTGPEAFF. The CDR3 bases are TGTGCCAGCAGTTCCTCGACAGGGCCTGAAGCTTTCTTT.

The chain has TRBV12-5 and TRBJ2-7, with TRBD2 matching over 11 bases. Per the germline V gene, CDR1 is LGHNT and CDR2 is FRNRAP. With V trimmed by 7 bases and J by 0 bases, 5 bases remained unmatched. This CDR3 contains 15 residues. CDR3 protein: CASADSGRASYEQYF. DNA of the CDR3: TGTGCTAGTGCCGATAGCGGGAGGGCCTCCTACGAGCAGTACTTC.

The V call is TRBV19, the J call TRBJ1-2; tentatively, D is TRBD1 (5 bases). The germline CDR1 and CDR2 sequences are LNHDA and SQIVND (reference sequence). Trimming removed 10 bases at V and 4 bases at J, with 19 bases between. There are 14 residues in the CDR3. In nucleotides, the CDR3 is TGTGCCACCATTCAGGGTGGCGGAGCCTATGGCTACACCTTC. This gives the protein CATIQGGGAYGYTF.

The chain recombines TRBV10-3 with TRBJ1-2; 7 bases match TRBD1. V lost 2 bases, J lost 4 bases, and 4 bases stayed unmatched. The CDR3 is made up of 14 amino acids. The germline CDR1 and CDR2 sequences are ENHRY and SYGVKD. CDR3 protein: CAISELGTAYGYTF. In DNA form, the CDR3 reads TGTGCCATCAGTGAGCTCGGGACAGCCTATGGCTACACCTTC.

The V call is TRBV28, the J call TRBJ1-1, with D perhaps TRBD1 (5 bases). Germline loops: CDR1 MDHEN, CDR2 SYDVKM. Trimming shortened V by 3 bases and J by 9 bases, and 17 bases separated the two germline ends. CDR3 length: 14 amino acids. CDR3 DNA sequence: TGTGCCAGCAGTTTCGGGGGGGATGGGTCCCAAGCTTTCTTT. Its protein is CASSFGGDGSQAFF.

The V and J genes are TRBV11-2 and TRBJ2-7, with 12 positions matching TRBD2. Germline V gives CDR1 SGHAT, CDR2 FQNNGV. The V gene end was trimmed by 3 bases and the J gene end by 4 bases; junction bases not matched to a gene: 7. The CDR3 loop spans 16 amino acids. The CDR3 loop reads CASSFPTSGRGYEQYF. CDR3 DNA sequence: TGTGCCAGCAGCTTCCCGACTAGCGGGAGAGGTTACGAGCAGTACTTC.

The V and J genes are TRBV7-8 and TRBJ1-3; D is unresolved. The CDR3 length is 11 residues. The V gene lost 3 bases and the J gene lost 7 bases, with 4 bases spanning the gap. Germline V lookup: CDR1 SGHVS, CDR2 FQNEAQ. The CDR3 DNA reads TGTGCCAGCAGCTTGGAGAACACCATATATTTT. It translates to CASSLENTIYF.

A few counts support this clone. This chain uses TRBV9 with TRBJ2-7; 12 bases line up with TRBD2. After removal of 3 bases from V and 5 bases from J, the junction contained 9 bases not matched to a gene. The CDR3 contains 16 residues. Germline-derived CDR1 and CDR2 are SGDLS and YYNGEE. The CDR3 loop reads CASSGPGTSGLDEQYF. The CDR3 DNA reads as TGTGCCAGCAGCGGTCCCGGGACTAGCGGGCTAGACGAGCAGTACTTC. The variable domain in full, with the rest retrieved from reference TRBV9 and TRBJ2-7, is DSGVTQTPKHLITATGQRVTLRCSPRSGDLSVYWYQQSLDQGLQFLIQYYNGEERAKGNILERFSAQQFPDLHSELNLSSLELGDSALYFCASSGPGTSGLDEQYFGPGTRLTVT.

The genes are TRBV29-1 and TRBJ2-5, with 7 bases matching TRBD2. There are 12 residues in the CDR3. The germline CDR1 and CDR2 sequences are SQVTM and ANQGSEA. Losses at the gene ends were 8 bases for V and 0 bases for J; bases not matched to a gene: 3. The CDR3 here is CSQRDNQETQYF. The CDR3 DNA follows: TGCAGCCAGCGGGATAACCAAGAGACCCAGTACTTC.

This clone was picked up a small number of times. The V gene is TRBV15, the J gene TRBJ1-2, with TRBD1 matching over 9 bases. This CDR3 has 14 residues. The germline V gene has CDR1 LNHNV and CDR2 YYDKDF (reference sequence). V lost 3 bases, J lost 3 bases, and 2 bases stayed unmatched. The CDR3, as DNA: TGTGCCACCAGCAGGGACAGGGGTCACTATGGCTACACCTTC. This sequence encodes CATSRDRGHYGYTF.

This sequence joins TRBV5-6 and TRBJ2-5; TRBD2 matches 12 bases. Germline V gene sequence: CDR1 SGHDT, CDR2 YYEEEE. This CDR3 contains 16 residues. The trim removed 3 bases at V and 2 bases at J, leaving 5 bases unmatched. The CDR3 region has the DNA TGTGCCAGCAGCTGGGGGACTAGCGGGCCGCAAGAGACCCAGTACTTC. Translated: CASSWGTSGPQETQYF. The variable domain in full, with the rest retrieved from reference TRBV5-6 and TRBJ2-5, is DAGVTQSPTHLIKTRGQQVTLRCSPKSGHDTVSWYQQALGQGPQFIFQYYEEEERQRGNFPDRFSGHQFPNYSSELNVNALLLGDSALYLCASSWGTSGPQETQYFGPGTRLLVL.

J is TRBJ1-1 and V is TRBV3-1 (or the pseudogene TRBV3-2); 10 positions agree with TRBD1. The ends lost 2 bases at V and 5 bases at J; junction bases unmatched: 11. This CDR3 has 17 residues. Germline V CDR1 and CDR2: LGHDT, YNNKEL (reference sequence). CDR3 residues: CASSQQRRTGGRTEAFF. The CDR3, as DNA: TGTGCCAGCAGCCAACAGAGACGGACAGGGGGACGGACTGAAGCTTTCTTT.

The gene calls are TRBV12-3 or TRBV12-4 and TRBJ1-1, with 8 bases identical to TRBD1. This CDR3 spans 13 amino acids. Germline trimming cut 5 bases from V and 11 bases from J; bases unmatched to any gene: 10. In nucleotides, the CDR3 is TGTGCCAGCAGTCCGGGCGGGACAGGTATCGCTTTCTTT. Translation: CASSPGGTGIAFF.

The chain uses TRBV19 and TRBJ2-1; the match to TRBD2 covers 7 bases. Per germline, CDR1 LNHDA and CDR2 SQIVND (reference sequence). This CDR3 contains 15 residues. V was clipped by 7 bases and J by 6 bases; unmatched bases: 12. The CDR3 loop reads CASITTGTTPNEQFF. CDR3 DNA sequence: TGTGCCAGTATCACCACCGGGACTACACCCAATGAGCAGTTCTTC.

The genes are TRBV5-1 and TRBJ2-3; TRBD2 matches 8 bases. The CDR3 runs to 16 residues. V trimming: 3 bases; J trimming: 2 bases; junction bases outside the gene matches: 8. Germline V CDR1 and CDR2: SGHRS, YFSETQ. CDR3 DNA sequence: TGCGCCAGCAGCTCTGGTGTTAGCGGGATCACAGATACGCAGTATTTT. It translates to CASSSGVSGITDTQYF.

The chain links TRBV20-1 to TRBJ1-2; perhaps TRBD1 as D (6 bases). V was shortened by 3 bases and J by 3 bases, with 11 bases between the two germline ends. CDR1 is DFQATT, CDR2 SNEGSKA, per germline (reference sequence). The CDR3 covers 13 residues. The CDR3 spells CSASRQDDYGYTF. The DNA for the CDR3 is TGCAGTGCTAGTAGACAGGACGACTATGGCTACACCTTC.

This clone was recorded only once. The junction and the germline gene differ at one end; a read error may be behind it. The rearrangement uses TRBV7-9 and TRBJ2-7; D gene ambiguous. This CDR3 has 12 amino acids. Germline V CDR1 and CDR2: SEHNR, FQNEAQ (reference sequence). The CDR3 reads CASSLGGSRRSF. The CDR3 nucleotides read TGTGCCAGCAGCTTAGGCGGCTCCCGCCGCTCCTTC.

In this sample, this clone turned up a few times. The CDR3 is CASSQGLNTEAFF. The DNA of the CDR3 is TGTGCCAGCTCACAGGGGCTGAACACTGAAGCTTTCTTT. This sequence joins TRBV18 and TRBJ1-1, with D possibly matching TRBD1 (5 bases). The CDR3 is 13 amino acids. Deletions cut 4 bases from V and 0 bases from J, with 6 bases between. In germline, CDR1 is KGHSH, CDR2 LQKENI.

V usage is TRBV6-5 and J usage is TRBJ2-7; 7 nucleotides match TRBD2. CDR3 length equals 15 residues. CDR1 and CDR2 (germline): MNHEY, SVGAGI. The ends lost 7 bases at V and 2 bases at J; junction bases unmatched: 11. CDR3: CASTPRVAGAYEQYF. The CDR3 DNA reads as TGTGCCAGCACCCCAAGGGTAGCGGGTGCCTACGAGCAGTACTTC.

Only a few counts were recorded for this clone. This chain connects TRBV2 to TRBJ1-1, with TRBD1 as a possible D gene (6 bases). Germline V CDR1 and CDR2: SNHLY, FYNNEI. CDR3 length: 14 residues. The V end lost 2 bases, the J end lost 7 bases, and 14 bases lay between the germline ends. CDR3 residues: CASSEWVGASEAFF. The CDR3 DNA follows: TGTGCCAGCAGTGAATGGGTGGGGGCGAGTGAAGCTTTCTTT.

The chain uses TRBV27 and TRBJ2-7; D is perhaps TRBD1 (6 bases). Looked up from germline, CDR1 is MNHEY and CDR2 is SMNVEV (reference sequence). V dropped 4 bases and J dropped 1 base, with 17 bases sitting between them. This CDR3 has 16 amino acids. In DNA, the CDR3 is TGTGCCAGCAGTTATAGTGGCAGGGGACCTTCCTACGAGCAGTACTTC. Translating it yields CASSYSGRGPSYEQYF.

The chain recombines TRBV19 with TRBJ2-7; TRBD1 matches 10 bases. Germline assignment: CDR1 LNHDA and CDR2 SQIVND (reference sequence). This CDR3 contains 13 residues. V lost 5 bases, J lost 13 bases, and 11 bases stayed unmatched. The CDR3 spells CASSPQGTGERYF. The DNA for the CDR3 is TGTGCCAGTAGTCCCCAAGGGACAGGGGAAAGATACTTC.

The chain uses TRBV29-1 and TRBJ1-1, with TRBD1 matching 9 bases. The length of the CDR3 is 14 residues. In germline, CDR1 is SQVTM, CDR2 ANQGSEA. V gave up 5 bases and J gave up 5 bases; unmatched junction bases: 9. As DNA, the CDR3 is TGCAGCGTTAGGACCGGGACAGGGCGGACTGAAGCTTTCTTT. It specifies CSVRTGTGRTEAFF.

The V and J genes are TRBV28 and TRBJ2-7, with D unclear. This CDR3 is built from 14 residues. V lost 6 bases and J 2 bases, leaving 14 bases between the germline ends. Germline lookup yields CDR1 MDHEN and CDR2 SYDVKM. DNA for the CDR3: TGTGCCAGCAGCCGTAGAAAGAGGCCCTACGAGCAGTACTTC. Translation gives CASSRRKRPYEQYF.

In DNA form, the CDR3 reads TGTGCCAGCAGTTTAGGGGGCGGTGGGAATGAAAAACTGTTTTTT. The encoded protein is CASSLGGGGNEKLFF. This rearrangement joins TRBV28 to TRBJ1-4, with D possibly matching TRBD1 (6 bases). There are 15 residues in the CDR3. Germline assignment: CDR1 MDHEN and CDR2 SYDVKM. V lost 2 bases and J lost 5, with 12 bases in between.